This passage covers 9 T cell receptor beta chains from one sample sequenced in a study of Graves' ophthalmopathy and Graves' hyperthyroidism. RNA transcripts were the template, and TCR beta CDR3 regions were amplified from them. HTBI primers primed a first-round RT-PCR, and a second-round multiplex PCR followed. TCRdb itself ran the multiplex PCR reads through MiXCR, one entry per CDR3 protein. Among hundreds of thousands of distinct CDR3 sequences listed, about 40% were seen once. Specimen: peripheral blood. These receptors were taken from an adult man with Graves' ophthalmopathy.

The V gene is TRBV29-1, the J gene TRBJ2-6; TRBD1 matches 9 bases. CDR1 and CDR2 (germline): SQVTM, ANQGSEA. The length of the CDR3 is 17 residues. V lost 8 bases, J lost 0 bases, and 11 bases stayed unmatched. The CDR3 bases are TGCAGCACGTGGACAGGGGCCACCCACTCTGGGGCCAACGTCCTGACTTTC. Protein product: CSTWTGATHSGANVLTF.

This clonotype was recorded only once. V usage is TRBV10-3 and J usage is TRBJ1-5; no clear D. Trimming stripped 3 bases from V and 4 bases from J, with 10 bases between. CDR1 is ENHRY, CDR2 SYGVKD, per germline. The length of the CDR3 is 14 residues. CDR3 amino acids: CAISESRSNQPQHF. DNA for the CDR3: TGTGCCATCAGTGAATCCAGGTCTAATCAGCCCCAGCATTTT.

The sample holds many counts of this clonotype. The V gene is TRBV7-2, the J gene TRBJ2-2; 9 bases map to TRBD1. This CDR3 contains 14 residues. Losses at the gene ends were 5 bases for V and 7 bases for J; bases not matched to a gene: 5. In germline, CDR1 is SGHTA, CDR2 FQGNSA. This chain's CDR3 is CASSAWTGVGELFF. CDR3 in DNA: TGTGCCAGCAGCGCCTGGACAGGGGTCGGGGAGCTGTTTTTT.

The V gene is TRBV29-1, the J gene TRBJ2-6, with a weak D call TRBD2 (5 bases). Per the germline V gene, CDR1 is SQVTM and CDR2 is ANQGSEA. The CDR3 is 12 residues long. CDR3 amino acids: CSVGPRDNVLTF. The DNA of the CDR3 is TGCAGTGTAGGCCCCCGGGACAACGTCCTGACTTTC.

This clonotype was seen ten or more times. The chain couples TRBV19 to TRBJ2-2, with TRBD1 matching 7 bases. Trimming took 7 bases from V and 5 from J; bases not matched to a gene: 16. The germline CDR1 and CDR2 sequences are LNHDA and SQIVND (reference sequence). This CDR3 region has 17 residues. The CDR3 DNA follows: TGTGCCAGTACAAGGAGACAGGGAAGGACGGGAACCGGGGAGCTGTTTTTT. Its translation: CASTRRQGRTGTGELFF.

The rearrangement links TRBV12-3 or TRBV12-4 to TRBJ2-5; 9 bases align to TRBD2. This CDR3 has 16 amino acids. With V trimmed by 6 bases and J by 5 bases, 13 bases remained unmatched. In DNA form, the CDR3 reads TGTGCCAGCAGCCATATAGGCGGGGGGGCGGTGGAGACCCAGTACTTC. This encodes CASSHIGGGAVETQYF.

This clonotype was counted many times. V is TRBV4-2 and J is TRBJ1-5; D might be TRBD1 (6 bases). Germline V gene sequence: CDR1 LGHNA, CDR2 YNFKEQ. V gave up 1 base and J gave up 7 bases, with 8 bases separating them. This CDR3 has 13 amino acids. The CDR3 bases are TGTGCCAGCAGCCAAGGCGGACAGCAGCCCCAGCATTTT. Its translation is CASSQGGQQPQHF.

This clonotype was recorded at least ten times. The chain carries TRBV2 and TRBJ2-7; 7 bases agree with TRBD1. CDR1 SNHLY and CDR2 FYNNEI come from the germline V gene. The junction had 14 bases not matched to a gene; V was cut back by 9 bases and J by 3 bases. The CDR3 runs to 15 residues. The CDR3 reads CASAEWGTDLYEQYF. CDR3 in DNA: TGTGCCAGTGCCGAGTGGGGGACAGACCTCTACGAGCAGTACTTC.

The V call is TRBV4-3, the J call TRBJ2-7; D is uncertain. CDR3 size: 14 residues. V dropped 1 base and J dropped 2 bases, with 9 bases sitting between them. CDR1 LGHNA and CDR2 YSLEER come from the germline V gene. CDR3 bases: TGCGCCAGCAGCCAAGCAGACGTAGCCTACGAGCAGTACTTC. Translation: CASSQADVAYEQYF.